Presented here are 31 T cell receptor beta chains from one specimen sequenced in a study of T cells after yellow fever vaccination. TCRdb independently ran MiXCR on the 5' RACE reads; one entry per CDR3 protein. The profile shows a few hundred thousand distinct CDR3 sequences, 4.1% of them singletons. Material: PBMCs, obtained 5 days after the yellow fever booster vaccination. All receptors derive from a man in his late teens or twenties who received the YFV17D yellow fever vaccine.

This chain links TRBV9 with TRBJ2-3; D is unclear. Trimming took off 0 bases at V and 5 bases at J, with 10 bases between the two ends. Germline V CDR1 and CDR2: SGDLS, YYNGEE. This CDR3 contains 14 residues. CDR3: CASSVGGEKDTQYF. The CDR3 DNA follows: TGTGCCAGCAGCGTAGGAGGCGAAAAAGATACGCAGTATTTT.

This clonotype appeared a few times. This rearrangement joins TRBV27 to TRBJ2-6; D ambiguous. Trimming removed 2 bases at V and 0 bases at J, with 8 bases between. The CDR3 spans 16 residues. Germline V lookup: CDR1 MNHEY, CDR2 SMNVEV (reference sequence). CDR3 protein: CASSLLGTSGANVLTF. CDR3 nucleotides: TGTGCCAGCAGTTTACTCGGAACCTCTGGGGCCAACGTCCTGACTTTC.

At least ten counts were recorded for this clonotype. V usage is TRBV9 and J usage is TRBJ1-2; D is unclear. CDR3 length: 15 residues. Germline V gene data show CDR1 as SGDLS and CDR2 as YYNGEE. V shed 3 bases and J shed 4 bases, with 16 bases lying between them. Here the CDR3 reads CASSAAGSTGYGYTF. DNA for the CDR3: TGTGCCAGCAGCGCCGCGGGATCTACCGGCTATGGCTACACCTTC.

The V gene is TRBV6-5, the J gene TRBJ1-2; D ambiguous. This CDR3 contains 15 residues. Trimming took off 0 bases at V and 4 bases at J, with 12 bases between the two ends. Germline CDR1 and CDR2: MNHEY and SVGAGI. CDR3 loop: CASSYSFAPGYGYTF. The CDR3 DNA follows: TGTGCCAGCAGTTACTCGTTCGCCCCTGGCTATGGCTACACCTTC.

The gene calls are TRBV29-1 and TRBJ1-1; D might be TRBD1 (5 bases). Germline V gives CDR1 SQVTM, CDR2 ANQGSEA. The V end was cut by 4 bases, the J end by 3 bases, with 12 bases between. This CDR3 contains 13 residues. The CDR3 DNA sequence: TGCAGCGTTGGATTGGCGGGGGACACTGAAGCTTTCTTT. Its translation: CSVGLAGDTEAFF.

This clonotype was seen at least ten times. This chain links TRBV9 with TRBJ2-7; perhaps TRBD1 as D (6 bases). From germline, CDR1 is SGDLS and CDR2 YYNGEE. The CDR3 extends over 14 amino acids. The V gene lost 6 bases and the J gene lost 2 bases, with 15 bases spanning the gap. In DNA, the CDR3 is TGTGCCAGCACCCCGGGGCAGGGGCCCTACGAGCAGTACTTC. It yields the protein CASTPGQGPYEQYF.

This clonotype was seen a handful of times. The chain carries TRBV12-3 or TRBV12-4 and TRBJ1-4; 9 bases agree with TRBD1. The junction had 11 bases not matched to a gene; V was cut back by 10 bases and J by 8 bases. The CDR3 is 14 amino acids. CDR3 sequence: CATQSRDRDEKLFF. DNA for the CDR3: TGTGCCACTCAGAGCCGGGACAGGGACGAAAAACTGTTTTTT.

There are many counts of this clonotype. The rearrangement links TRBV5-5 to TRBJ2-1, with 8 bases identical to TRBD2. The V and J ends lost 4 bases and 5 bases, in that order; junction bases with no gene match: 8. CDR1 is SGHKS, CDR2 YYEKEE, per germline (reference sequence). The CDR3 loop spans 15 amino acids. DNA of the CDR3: TGTGCCAGCAGCCCAATCAGCGGGGGTAACAATGAGCAGTTCTTC. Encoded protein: CASSPISGGNNEQFF.

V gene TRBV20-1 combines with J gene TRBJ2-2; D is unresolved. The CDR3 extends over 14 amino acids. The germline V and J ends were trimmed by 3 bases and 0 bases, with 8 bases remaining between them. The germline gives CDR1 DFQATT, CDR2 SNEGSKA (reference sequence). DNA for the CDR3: TGCAGTGCTAGCCCCACGACGAACACCGGGGAGCTGTTTTTT. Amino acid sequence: CSASPTTNTGELFF.

The CDR3 sequence is CATSRDLLYEQYV. The CDR3 DNA reads TGTGCCACCAGCAGAGATCTCCTCTACGAGCAGTACGTC. The genes are TRBV15 and TRBJ2-7; no reliable D call. Germline loops: CDR1 LNHNV, CDR2 YYDKDF (reference sequence). This CDR3 comprises 13 residues. V was clipped by 0 bases and J by 3 bases, with 6 bases between them.

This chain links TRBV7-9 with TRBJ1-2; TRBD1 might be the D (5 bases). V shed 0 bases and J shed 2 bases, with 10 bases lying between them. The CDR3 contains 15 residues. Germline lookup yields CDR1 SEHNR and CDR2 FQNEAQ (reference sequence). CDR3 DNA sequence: TGTGCCAGCAGCTTAGCGGGACTCCGAAACTATGGCTACACCTTC. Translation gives CASSLAGLRNYGYTF.

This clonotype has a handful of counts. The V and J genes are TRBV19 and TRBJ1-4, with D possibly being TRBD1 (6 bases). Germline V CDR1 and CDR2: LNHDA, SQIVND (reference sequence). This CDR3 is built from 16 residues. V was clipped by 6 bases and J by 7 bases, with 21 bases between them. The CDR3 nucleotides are TGTGCCAGTAGGCCCCGGGACACCATGAGGGGTGAAAAACTGTTTTTT. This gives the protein CASRPRDTMRGEKLFF.

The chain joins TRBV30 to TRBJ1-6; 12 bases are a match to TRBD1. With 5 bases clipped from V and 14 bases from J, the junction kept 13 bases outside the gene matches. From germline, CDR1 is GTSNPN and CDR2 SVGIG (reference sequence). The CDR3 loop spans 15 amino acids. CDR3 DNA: TGTGCCTGGGGCCCCGGGACAGGGGGCGGATTAACCCTCCACTTT. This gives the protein CAWGPGTGGGLTLHF.

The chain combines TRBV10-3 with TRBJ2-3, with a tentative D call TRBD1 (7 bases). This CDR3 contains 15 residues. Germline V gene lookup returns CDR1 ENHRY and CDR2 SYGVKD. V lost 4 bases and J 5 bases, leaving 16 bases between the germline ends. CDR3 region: CAISGRGQGGDTQYF. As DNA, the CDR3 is TGTGCCATCAGTGGGAGGGGGCAGGGGGGAGATACGCAGTATTTT.

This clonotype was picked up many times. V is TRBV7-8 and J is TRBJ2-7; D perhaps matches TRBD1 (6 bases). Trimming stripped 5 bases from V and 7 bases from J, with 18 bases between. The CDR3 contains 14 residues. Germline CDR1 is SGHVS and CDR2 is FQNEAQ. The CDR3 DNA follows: TGTGCCAGCAGCCAAAGTCCCGCGCAGGGGGAGCAGTACGTC. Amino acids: CASSQSPAQGEQYV.

The CDR3 protein is CASSRSGTGYQEQYF. CDR3 in DNA: TGTGCCAGCAGTCGATCCGGGACAGGTTACCAAGAGCAGTACTTC. J is TRBJ2-7 and V is TRBV11-2, with 8 bases identical to TRBD1. The CDR3 runs 15 residues. V gave up 6 bases and J gave up 7 bases; unmatched junction bases: 14. Germline-derived CDR1 and CDR2 are SGHAT and FQNNGV. Full variable domain (outside the CDR3, taken from reference TRBV11-2 and TRBJ2-7): EAGVAQSPRYKIIEKRQSVAFWCNPISGHATLYWYQQILGQGPKLLIQFQNNGVVDDSQLPKDRFSAERLKGVDSTLKIQPAKLEDSAVYLCASSRSGTGYQEQYFGPGTRLTVT.

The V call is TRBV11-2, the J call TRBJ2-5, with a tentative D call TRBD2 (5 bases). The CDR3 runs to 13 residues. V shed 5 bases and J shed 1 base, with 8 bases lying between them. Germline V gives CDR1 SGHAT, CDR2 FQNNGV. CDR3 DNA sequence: TGTGCCAGCAGCCCGGACTTCCAAGAGACCCAGTACTTC. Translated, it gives CASSPDFQETQYF.

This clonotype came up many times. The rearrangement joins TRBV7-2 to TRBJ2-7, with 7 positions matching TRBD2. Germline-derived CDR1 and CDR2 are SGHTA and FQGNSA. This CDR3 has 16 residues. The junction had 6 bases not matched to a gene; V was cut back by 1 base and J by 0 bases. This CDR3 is CASSLGGGGYSYEQYV. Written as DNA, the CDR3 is TGTGCCAGCAGCTTAGGGGGCGGGGGATACTCCTACGAGCAGTACGTC.

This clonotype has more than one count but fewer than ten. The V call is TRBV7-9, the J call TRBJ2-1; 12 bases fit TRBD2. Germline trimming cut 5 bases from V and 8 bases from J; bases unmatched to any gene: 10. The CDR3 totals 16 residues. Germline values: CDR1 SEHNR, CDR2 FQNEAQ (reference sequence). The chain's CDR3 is CASSVVLAGGRDEQFF. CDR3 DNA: TGTGCCAGCAGCGTCGTACTAGCGGGAGGAAGGGATGAGCAGTTCTTC. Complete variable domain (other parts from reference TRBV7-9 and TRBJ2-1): DTGVSQNPRHKITKRGQNVTFRCDPISEHNRLYWYRQTLGQGPEFLTYFQNEAQLEKSRLLSDRFSAERPKGSFSTLEIQRTEQGDSAMYLCASSVVLAGGRDEQFFGPGTRLTVL.

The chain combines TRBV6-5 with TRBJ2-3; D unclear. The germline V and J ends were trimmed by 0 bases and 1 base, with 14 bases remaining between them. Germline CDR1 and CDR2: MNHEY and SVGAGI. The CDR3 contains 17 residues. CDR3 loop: CASSYSLRETGTDTQYF. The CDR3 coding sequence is TGTGCCAGCAGTTACTCGCTTAGGGAAACGGGCACAGATACGCAGTATTTT.

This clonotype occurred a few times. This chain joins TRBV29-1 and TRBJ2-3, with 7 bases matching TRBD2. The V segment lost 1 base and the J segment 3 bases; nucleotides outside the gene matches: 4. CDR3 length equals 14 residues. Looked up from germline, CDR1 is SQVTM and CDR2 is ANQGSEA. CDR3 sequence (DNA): TGCAGCGTTGAAGGCCAGGGAGGGACAGATACGCAGTATTTT. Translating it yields CSVEGQGGTDTQYF.

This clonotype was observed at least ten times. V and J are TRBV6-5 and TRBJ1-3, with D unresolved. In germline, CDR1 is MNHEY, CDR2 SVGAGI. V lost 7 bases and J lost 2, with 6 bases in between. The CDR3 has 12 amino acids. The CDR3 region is CASTSAGNTIYF. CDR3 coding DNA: TGTGCCAGCACGTCAGCTGGAAACACCATATATTTT.

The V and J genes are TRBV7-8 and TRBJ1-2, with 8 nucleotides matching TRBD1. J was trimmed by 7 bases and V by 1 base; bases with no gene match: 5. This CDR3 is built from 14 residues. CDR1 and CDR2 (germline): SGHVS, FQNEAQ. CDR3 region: CASSLGTGSFGYTF. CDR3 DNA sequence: TGTGCCAGCAGCTTAGGGACAGGGTCTTTTGGCTACACCTTC.

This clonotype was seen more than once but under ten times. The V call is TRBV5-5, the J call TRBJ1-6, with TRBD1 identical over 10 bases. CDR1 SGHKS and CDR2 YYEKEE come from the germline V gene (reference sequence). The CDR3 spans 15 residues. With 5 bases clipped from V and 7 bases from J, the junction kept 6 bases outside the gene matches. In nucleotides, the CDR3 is TGTGCCAGCAGTCGCGGACAGGGGGAGAATTCACCCCTCCACTTT. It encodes CASSRGQGENSPLHF.

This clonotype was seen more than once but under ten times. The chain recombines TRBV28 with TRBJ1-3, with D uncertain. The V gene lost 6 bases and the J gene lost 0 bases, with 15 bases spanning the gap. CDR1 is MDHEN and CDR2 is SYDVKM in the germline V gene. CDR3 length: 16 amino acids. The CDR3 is CASSLLTYSSGNTIYF. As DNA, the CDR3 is TGTGCCAGCAGCCTTTTGACGTACAGCTCTGGAAACACCATATATTTT.

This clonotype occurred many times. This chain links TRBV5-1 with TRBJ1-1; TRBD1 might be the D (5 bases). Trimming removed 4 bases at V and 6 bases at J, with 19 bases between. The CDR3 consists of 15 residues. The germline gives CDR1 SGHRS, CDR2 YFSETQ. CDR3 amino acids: CASSAEVGGSAEAFF. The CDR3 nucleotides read TGCGCCAGCAGCGCGGAAGTCGGGGGGTCGGCTGAAGCTTTCTTT.

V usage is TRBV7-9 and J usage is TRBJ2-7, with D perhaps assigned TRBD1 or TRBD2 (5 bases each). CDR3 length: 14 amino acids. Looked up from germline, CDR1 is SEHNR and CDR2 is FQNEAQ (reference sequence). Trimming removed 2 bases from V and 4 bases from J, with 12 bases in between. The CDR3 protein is CASSLSEGLYEQYF. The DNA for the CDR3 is TGTGCCAGCAGCTTAAGCGAGGGGCTATACGAGCAGTACTTC.

The CDR3 nucleotides are TGTGCCAGCAGTGCGGGGGGGGATACGCAGTATTTT. Protein: CASSAGGDTQYF. The rearrangement joins TRBV11-3 to TRBJ2-3; 9 bases are shared with TRBD2. Germline V lookup: CDR1 SGHNT, CDR2 YENEEA. The CDR3 spans 12 residues. V dropped 6 bases and J dropped 6; count of bases not matched to a gene: 1.

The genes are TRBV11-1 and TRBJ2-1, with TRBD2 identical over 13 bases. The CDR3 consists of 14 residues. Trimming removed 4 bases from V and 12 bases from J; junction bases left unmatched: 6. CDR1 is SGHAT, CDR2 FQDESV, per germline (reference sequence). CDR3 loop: CASSSGTSGIGQFF. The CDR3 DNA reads TGTGCCAGCAGCTCTGGGACTAGCGGGATTGGGCAGTTCTTC.

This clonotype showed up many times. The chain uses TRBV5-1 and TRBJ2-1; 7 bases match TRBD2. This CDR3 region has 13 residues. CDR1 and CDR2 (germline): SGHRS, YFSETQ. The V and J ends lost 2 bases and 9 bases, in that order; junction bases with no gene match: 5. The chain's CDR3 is CASSFEAGTEQFF. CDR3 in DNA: TGCGCCAGCAGCTTCGAAGCGGGGACTGAGCAGTTCTTC.

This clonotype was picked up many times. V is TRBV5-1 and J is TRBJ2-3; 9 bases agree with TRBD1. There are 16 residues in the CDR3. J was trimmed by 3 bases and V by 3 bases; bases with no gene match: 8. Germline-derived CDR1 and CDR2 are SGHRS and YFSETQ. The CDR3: CASSSGQGDWTDTQYF. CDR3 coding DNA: TGCGCCAGCAGCTCGGGACAGGGTGATTGGACAGATACGCAGTATTTT.